A selection of T cell receptor beta chains follows, all from one sample in a study of blood T cell repertoires in COVID-19. Profiled with immunoSEQ multiplex PCR; TCRdb holds only in-frame clones, not every one. The sample holds 200,000 to 250,000 clones, around nine tenths seen once. The sequenced sample was peripheral blood. The receptors stem from a woman between 65 and 79 years old with active or convalescent COVID-19. Both conserved end residues are part of each CDR3. Fields, in order: CDR3 length, D gene, V gene, CDR3 protein. D genes are given only for firm matches.

17 . TRBV5-8 CASSLVTRQDRDTEAFF
16 TRBD1 TRBV10-3 CAISADRAASNSPLHF
13 TRBD2 TRBV19 CASRTSGQETQYF
17 . TRBV27 CASSSTGLGVGNQPQHF
15 . TRBV4-2 CASSQESGPSSEQFF
13 TRBD1 TRBV19 CASSITRDREAFF
11 . TRBV7-3 CASSTGLEQYF
15 TRBD2 TRBV7-3 CASSLSSGGANEQFF
13 . TRBV10-1 CASTGSPGNTIYF
16 TRBD1 TRBV6-2/TRBV6-3 CASSWTGIVGNQPQHF
14 . TRBV6-1 CASSEWTANTEAFF
12 . TRBV29-1 CSVLAVNTEAFF
14 . TRBV10-3 CATHQGILYTEAFF
13 TRBD2 TRBV7-3 CASSRGGLETQYF
13 . TRBV18 CASSRTVEYEQYF
16 . TRBV2 CASSLAGPYSGNTIYF
14 TRBD1 TRBV29-1 CSVRDREEKGRAFF
14 . TRBV5-1 CASSSDTSNSPLHF
13 . TRBV18 CASSPAGEIGYTF
17 . TRBV18 CASSPALRYSGANVLTF
11 TRBD1 TRBV29-1 CSVTGQGEQYF
15 . TRBV19 CASRRITGGANVLTF
13 . TRBV18 CASSPGANTEAFF
14 TRBD1 TRBV24-1 CATGGQPPTYGYTF
14 . TRBV7-2 CASSLGRVSYEQYF
14 TRBD1 TRBV6-5 CASSPLTGLTEAFF
14 . TRBV3-1/TRBV3-2 CASSQVRGGSPLHF
14 . TRBV5-1 CASSLGGVNEKLFF
18 TRBD2 TRBV25-1 CASRRKRGTSGSTDTQYF
11 . TRBV20-1 CSASAEETQYF
13 . TRBV7-3 CASSRGSNQPQHF
12 TRBD1 TRBV12-3/TRBV12-4 CASSLGDRGGYF
16 TRBD1 TRBV5-1 CASRDLRDRFYNEQFF
13 . TRBV9 CASSLDPEDEQFF
17 TRBD2 TRBV5-1 CASSPNGAGGLQETQYF
17 TRBD1 TRBV24-1 CATKRRTGGMRCYGYTF
17 TRBD2 TRBV6-1 CASSVSSGGAPGETQYF
18 . TRBV25-1 CASSQARGGVSNADTQYF
15 TRBD1 TRBV10-1 CASSESRTGWETQYF
13 . TRBV7-2 CASSRQSTYEQYF
14 TRBD1 TRBV6-6 CASSWDRSGYEQYF
12 . TRBV11-2 CASSLGTDTQYF
13 . TRBV24-1 CATSDSAIDIQYF
13 . TRBV29-1 CSVGVGGTDTQYF
14 TRBD2 TRBV7-9 CASSLSGGPHEQFF
11 . TRBV6-5 CASSLQETQYF
16 . TRBV11-2 CASSLSPGLAKNIQYF
15 . TRBV11-2 CASSLGGGPTYGYTF
15 TRBD1 TRBV9 CASSLGTVPTDTQYF
13 . TRBV6-1 CASSESVSQPQHF
15 TRBD1 TRBV19 CASNSGQGTRQPQHF
15 . TRBV2 CASLPTMLNNSPLHF